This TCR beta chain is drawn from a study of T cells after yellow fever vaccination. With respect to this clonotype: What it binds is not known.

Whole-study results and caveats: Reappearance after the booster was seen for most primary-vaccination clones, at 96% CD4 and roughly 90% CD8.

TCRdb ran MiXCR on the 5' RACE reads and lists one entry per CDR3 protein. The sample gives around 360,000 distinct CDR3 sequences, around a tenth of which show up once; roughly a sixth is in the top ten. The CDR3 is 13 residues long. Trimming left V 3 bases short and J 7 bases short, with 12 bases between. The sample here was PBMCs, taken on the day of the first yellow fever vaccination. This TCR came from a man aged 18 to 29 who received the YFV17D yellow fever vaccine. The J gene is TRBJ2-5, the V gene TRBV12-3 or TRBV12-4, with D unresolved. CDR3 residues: CASSFNRVATQYF. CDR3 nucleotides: TGTGCCAGCAGTTTTAACCGGGTGGCGACCCAGTACTTC.